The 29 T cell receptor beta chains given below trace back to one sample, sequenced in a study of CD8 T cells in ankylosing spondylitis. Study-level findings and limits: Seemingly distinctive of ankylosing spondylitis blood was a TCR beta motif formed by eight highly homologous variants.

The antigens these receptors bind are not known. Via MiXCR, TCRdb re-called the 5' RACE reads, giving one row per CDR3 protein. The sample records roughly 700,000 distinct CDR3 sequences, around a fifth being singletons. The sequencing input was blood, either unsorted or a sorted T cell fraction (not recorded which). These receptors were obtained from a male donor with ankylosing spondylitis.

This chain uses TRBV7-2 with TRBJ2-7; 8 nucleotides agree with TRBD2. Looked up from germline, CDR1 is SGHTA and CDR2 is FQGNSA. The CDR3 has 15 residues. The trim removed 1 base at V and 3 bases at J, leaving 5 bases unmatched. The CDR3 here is CASSLEPSGSYEQYF. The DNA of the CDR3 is TGTGCCAGCAGCTTAGAACCCAGCGGGAGCTACGAGCAGTACTTC.

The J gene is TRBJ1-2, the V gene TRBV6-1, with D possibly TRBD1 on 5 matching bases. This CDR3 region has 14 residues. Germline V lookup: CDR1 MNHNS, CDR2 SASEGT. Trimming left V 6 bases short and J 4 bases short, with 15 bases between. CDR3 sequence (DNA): TGTGCCAGCAGACCGTCGGGGCCTATCTATGGCTACACCTTC. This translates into CASRPSGPIYGYTF.

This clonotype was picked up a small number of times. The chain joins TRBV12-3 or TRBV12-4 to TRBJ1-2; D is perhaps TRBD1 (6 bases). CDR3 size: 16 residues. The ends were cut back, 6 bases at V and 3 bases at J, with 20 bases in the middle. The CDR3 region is CASSTRTDLFYYGYTF. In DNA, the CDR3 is TGTGCCAGCAGCACCCGGACAGACCTATTCTACTATGGCTACACCTTC.

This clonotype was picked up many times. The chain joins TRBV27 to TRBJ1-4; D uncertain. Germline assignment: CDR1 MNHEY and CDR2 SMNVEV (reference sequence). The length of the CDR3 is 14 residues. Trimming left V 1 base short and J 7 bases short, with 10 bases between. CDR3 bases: TGTGCCAGCAGTTTATTCGAGCGGTCTGAAAAACTGTTTTTT. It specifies CASSLFERSEKLFF.

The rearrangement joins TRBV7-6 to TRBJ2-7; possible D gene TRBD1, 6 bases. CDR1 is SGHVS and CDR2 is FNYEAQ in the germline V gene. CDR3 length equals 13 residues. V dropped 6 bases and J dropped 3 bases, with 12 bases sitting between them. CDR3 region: CASRPTGVYEQYF. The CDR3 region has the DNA TGTGCCAGCAGGCCGACAGGAGTCTACGAGCAGTACTTC.

The CDR3 spells CAITASGAYEQYF. In DNA form, the CDR3 reads TGTGCCATCACAGCTAGCGGGGCCTACGAGCAGTACTTC. The chain joins TRBV10-3 to TRBJ2-7; 9 nucleotides line up with TRBD2. The junction had 3 bases not matched to a gene; V was cut back by 7 bases and J by 2 bases. The CDR3 is 13 amino acids. Germline V gene sequence: CDR1 ENHRY, CDR2 SYGVKD.

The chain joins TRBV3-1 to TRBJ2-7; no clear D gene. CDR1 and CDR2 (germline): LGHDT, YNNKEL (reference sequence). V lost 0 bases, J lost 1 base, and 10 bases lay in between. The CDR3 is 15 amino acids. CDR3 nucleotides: TGTGCCAGCAGCCAAGACGAGGACGGTTCCTACGAGCAGTACTTC. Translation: CASSQDEDGSYEQYF.

The CDR3 DNA sequence: TGTGCCAGCAGTTTCCGACGACAGCCTTCCTATGGCTACACCTTC. It encodes CASSFRRQPSYGYTF. J is TRBJ1-2 and V is TRBV12-3 or TRBV12-4; D possibly corresponds to TRBD1 (5 bases). V lost 3 bases and J 4 bases, leaving 15 bases between the germline ends. CDR3 length: 15 residues.

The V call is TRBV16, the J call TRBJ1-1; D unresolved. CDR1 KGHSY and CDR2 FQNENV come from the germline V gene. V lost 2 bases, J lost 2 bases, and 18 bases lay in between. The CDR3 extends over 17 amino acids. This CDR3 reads CASSQGFAGMANTEAFF. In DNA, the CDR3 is TGTGCCAGCAGCCAAGGTTTTGCGGGGATGGCTAACACTGAAGCTTTCTTT. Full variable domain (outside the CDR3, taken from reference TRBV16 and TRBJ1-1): GEEVAQTPKHLVRGEGQKAKLYCAPIKGHSYVFWYQQVLKNEFKFLISFQNENVFDETGMPKERFSAKCLPNSPCSLEIQATKLEDSAVYFCASSQGFAGMANTEAFFGQGTRLTVV.

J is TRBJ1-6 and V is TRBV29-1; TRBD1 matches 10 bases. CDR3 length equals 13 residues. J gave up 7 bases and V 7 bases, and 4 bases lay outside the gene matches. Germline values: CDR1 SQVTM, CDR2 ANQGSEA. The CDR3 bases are TGCAGCGCCCAGGACAGGGGGAATTCACCCCTCCACTTT. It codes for CSAQDRGNSPLHF. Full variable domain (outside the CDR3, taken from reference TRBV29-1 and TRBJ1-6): SAVISQKPSRDICQRGTSLTIQCQVDSQVTMMFWYRQQPGQSLTLIATANQGSEATYESGFVIDKFPISRPNLTFSTLTVSNMSPEDSSIYLCSAQDRGNSPLHFGNGTRLTVT.

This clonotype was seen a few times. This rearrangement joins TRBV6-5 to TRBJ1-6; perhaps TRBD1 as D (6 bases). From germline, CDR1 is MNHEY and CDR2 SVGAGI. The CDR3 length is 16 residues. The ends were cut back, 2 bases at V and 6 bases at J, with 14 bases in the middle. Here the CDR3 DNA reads TGTGCCAGCAGTTACGCGAGGGACATACTTAATTCACCCCTCCACTTT. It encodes CASSYARDILNSPLHF.

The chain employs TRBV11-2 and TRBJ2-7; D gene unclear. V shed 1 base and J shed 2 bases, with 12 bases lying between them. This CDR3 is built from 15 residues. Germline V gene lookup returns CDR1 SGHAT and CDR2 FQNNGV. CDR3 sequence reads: CASSLVAGETYEQYF. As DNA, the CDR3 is TGTGCCAGCAGCTTAGTAGCAGGTGAAACCTACGAGCAGTACTTC.

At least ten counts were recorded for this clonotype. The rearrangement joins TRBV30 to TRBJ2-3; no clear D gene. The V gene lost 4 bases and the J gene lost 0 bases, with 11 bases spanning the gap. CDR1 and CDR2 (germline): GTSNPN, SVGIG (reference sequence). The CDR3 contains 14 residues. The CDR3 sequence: CAWNPGASTDTQYF. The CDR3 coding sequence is TGTGCCTGGAATCCAGGCGCCAGCACAGATACGCAGTATTTT.

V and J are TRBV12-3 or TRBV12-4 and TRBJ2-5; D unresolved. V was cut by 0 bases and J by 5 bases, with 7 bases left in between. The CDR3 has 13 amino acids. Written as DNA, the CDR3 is TGTGCCAGCAGTTTAGCTGTTCCGGAGACCCAGTACTTC. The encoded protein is CASSLAVPETQYF.

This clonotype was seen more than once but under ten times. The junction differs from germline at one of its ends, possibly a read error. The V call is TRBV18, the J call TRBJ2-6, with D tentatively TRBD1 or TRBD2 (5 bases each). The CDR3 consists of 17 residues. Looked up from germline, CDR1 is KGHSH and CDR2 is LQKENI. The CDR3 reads CASSPPGRGNGANVLTF. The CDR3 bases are TGTGCCAGCTCCCCACCGGGGCGAGGGAATGGGGCCAACGTCCTGACTTTC.

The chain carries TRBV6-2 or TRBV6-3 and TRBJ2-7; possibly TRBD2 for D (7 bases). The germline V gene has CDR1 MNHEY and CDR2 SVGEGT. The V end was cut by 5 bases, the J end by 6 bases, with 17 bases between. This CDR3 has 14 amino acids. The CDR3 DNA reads TGTGCCAGCAGTAAGATCCGGGCGGGGGCCGAGCAGTACTTC. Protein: CASSKIRAGAEQYF.

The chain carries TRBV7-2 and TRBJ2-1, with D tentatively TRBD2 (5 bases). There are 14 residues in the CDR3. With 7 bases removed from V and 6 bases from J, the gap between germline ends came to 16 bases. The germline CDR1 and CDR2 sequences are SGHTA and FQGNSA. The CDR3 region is CASNSNGNSNEQFF. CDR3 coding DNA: TGTGCCAGCAACTCGAACGGGAACAGCAATGAGCAGTTCTTC.

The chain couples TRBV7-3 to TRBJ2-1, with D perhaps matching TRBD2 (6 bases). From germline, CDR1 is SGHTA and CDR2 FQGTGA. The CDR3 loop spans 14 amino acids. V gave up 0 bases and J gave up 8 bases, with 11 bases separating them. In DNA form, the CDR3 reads TGTGCCAGCAGCTTAACGGGACTTATGGATGAGCAGTTCTTC. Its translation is CASSLTGLMDEQFF.

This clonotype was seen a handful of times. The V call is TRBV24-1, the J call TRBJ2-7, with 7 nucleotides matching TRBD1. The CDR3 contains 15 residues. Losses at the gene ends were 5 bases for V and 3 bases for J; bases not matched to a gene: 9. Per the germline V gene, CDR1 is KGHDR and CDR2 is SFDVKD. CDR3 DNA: TGTGCCACCAGTGTGGAATCAGGGGACAGCTACGAGCAGTACTTC. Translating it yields CATSVESGDSYEQYF.

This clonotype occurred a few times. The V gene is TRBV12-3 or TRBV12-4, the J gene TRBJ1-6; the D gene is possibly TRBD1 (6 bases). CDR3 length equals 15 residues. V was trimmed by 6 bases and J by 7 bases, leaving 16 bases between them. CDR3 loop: CASSPGEGGNSPLHF. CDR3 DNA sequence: TGTGCCAGCAGCCCCGGGGAGGGGGGGAATTCACCCCTCCACTTT.

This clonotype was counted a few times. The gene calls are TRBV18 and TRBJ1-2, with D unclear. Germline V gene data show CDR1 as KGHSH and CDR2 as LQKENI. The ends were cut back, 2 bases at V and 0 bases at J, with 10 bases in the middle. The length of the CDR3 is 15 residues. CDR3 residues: CASSPMPEANYGYTF. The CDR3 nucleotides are TGTGCCAGCTCACCAATGCCAGAAGCTAACTATGGCTACACCTTC.

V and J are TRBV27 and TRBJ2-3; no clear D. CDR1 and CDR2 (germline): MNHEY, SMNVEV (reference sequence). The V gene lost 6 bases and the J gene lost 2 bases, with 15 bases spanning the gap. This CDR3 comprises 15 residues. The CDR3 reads CASSPWEHLTDTQYF. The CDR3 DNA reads TGTGCCAGCAGCCCGTGGGAACATCTCACAGATACGCAGTATTTT.

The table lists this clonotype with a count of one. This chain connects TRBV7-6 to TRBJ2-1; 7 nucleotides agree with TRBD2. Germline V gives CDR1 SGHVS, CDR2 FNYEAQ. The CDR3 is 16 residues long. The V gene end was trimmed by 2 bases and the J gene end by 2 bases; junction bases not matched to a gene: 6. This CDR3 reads CASSLTGGSTYNEQFF. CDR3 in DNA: TGTGCCAGCAGCTTAACCGGCGGGAGTACCTACAATGAGCAGTTCTTC.

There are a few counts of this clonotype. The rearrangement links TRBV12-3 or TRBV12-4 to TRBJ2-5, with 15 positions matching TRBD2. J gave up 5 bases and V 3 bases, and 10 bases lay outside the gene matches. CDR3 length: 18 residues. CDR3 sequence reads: CASSFGTSGRWTPETQYF. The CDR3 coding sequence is TGTGCCAGCAGTTTTGGGACTAGCGGGAGGTGGACCCCTGAGACCCAGTACTTC.

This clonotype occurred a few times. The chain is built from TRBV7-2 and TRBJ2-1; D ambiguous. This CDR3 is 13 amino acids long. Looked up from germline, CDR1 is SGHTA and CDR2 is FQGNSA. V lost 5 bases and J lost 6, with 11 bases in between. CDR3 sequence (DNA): TGTGCCAGCAGCCCCTGGGGTGGCAATGAGCAGTTCTTC. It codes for CASSPWGGNEQFF. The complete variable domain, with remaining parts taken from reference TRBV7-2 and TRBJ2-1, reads GAGVSQSPSNKVTEKGKDVELRCDPISGHTALYWYRQSLGQGLEFLIYFQGNSAPDKSGLPSDRFSAERTGGSVSTLTIQRTQQEDSAVYLCASSPWGGNEQFFGPGTRLTVL.

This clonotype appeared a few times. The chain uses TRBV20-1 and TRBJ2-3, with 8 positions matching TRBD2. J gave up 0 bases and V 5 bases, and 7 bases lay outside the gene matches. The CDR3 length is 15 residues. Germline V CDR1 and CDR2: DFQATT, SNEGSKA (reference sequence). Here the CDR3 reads CSAPVAGQSTDTQYF. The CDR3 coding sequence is TGCAGTGCTCCCGTAGCGGGGCAAAGCACAGATACGCAGTATTTT.

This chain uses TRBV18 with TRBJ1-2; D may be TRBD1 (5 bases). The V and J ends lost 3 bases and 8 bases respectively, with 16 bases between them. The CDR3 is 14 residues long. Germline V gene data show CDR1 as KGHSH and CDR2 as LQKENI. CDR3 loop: CASSPSMDKQGYTF. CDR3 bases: TGTGCCAGCTCACCGAGTATGGACAAACAAGGCTACACCTTC.

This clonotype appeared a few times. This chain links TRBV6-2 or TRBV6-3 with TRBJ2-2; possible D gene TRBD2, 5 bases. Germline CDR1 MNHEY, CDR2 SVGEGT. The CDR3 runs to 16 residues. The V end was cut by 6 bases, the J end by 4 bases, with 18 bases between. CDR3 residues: CASRPARTAGTGELFF. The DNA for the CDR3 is TGTGCCAGCAGACCCGCCCGGACCGCGGGCACCGGGGAGCTGTTTTTT.

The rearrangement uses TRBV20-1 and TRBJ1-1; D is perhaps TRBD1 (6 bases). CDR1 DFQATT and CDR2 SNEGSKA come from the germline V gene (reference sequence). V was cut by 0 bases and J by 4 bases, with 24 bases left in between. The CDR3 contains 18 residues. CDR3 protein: CSARDPTGMGIWGTEAFF. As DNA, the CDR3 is TGCAGTGCTAGAGACCCCACAGGGATGGGAATTTGGGGCACTGAAGCTTTCTTT.